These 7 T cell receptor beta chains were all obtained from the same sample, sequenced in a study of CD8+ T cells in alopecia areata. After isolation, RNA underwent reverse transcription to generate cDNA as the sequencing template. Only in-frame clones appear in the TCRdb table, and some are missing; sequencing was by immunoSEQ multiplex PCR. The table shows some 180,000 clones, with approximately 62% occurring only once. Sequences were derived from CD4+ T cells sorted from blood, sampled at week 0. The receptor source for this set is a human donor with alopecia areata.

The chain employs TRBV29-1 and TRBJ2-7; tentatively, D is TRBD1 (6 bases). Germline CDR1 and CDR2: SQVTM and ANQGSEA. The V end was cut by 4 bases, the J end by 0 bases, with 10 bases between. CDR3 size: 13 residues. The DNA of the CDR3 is TGCAGCGTTGCACGAGGGGGCTCCTACGAGCAGTACTTC. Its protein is CSVARGGSYEQYF.

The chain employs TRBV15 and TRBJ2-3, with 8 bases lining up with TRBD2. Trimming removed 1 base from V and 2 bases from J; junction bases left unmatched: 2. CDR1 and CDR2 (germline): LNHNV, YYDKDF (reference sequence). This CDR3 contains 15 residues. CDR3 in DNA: TGTGCCACCAGCAGAGTGGGACTAGACACAGATACGCAGTATTTT. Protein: CATSRVGLDTDTQYF. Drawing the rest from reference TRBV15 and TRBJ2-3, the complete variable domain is DAMVIQNPRYQVTQFGKPVTLSCSQTLNHNVMYWYQQKSSQAPKLLFHYYDKDFNNEADTPDNFQSRRPNTSFCFLDIRSPGLGDTAMYLCATSRVGLDTDTQYFGPGTRLTVL.

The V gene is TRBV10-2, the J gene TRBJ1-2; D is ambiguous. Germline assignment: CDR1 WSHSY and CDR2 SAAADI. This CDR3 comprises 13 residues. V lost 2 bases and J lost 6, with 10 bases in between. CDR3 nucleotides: TGCGCCAGCAGTGAGAGCGGCAAACATGGCTACACCTTC. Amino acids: CASSESGKHGYTF.

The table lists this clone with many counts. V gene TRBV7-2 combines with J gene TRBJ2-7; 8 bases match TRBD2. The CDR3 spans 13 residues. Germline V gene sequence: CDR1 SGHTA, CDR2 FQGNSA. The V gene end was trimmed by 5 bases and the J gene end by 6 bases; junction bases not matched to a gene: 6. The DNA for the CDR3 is TGTGCCAGCAGCCTCACGGGGGGGCGCGAGCAGTACTTC. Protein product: CASSLTGGREQYF.

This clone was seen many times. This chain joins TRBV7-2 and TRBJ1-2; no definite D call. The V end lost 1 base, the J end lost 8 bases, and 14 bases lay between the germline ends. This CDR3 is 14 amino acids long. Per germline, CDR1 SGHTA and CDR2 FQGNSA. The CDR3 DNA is TGTGCCAGCAGCTTAGGAAATCATCCTATCGGCTACACCTTC. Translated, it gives CASSLGNHPIGYTF.

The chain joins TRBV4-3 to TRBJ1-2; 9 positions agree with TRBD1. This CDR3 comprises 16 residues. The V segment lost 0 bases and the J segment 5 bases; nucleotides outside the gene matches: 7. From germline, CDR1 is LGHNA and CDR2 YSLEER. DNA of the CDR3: TGCGCCAGCAGCCAAGAGGGGGGACAGGGATCGTATGGCTACACCTTC. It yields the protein CASSQEGGQGSYGYTF.

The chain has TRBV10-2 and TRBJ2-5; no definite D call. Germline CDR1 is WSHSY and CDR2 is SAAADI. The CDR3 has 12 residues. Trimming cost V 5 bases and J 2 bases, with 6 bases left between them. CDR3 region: CASSFGQETQYF. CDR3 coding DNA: TGCGCCAGCAGTTTCGGACAAGAGACCCAGTACTTC.